Each of the 5 T cell receptor beta chains below was sequenced from the same sample in a study of radiation and T cells in renal cell carcinoma. The time point was: blood 4 weeks post-SBRT, at nephrectomy. Specified treatment: 15 Gy SBRT to primary tumor, nephrectomy 4 weeks later. TCRdb keeps only in-frame clones here, not all; method: immunoSEQ multiplex PCR. The sample contains 75,000 to 95,000 clones, around 85% of which appear only once. The sequences come from blood, collected from a patient whose treatment included radiotherapy and nephrectomy. The receptors derive from a man aged 50-60 years with renal cell carcinoma.

This chain joins TRBV5-1 and TRBJ2-7; 11 nucleotides agree with TRBD2. The CDR3 sequence is 15 residues long. J was trimmed by 4 bases and V by 0 bases; bases with no gene match: 3. Looked up from germline, CDR1 is SGHRS and CDR2 is YFSETQ. CDR3 in amino acids: CASSLGGTSGYEQYF. CDR3 nucleotide sequence: TGCGCCAGCAGCTTGGGTGGGACTAGCGGATACGAGCAGTACTTC.

The genes are TRBV5-8 and TRBJ1-3; no definite D call. CDR1 is SGHTS, CDR2 YDEGEE, per germline. Trimming stripped 0 bases from V and 0 bases from J, with 10 bases between. This CDR3 has 16 residues. CDR3 DNA sequence: TGTGCCAGCAGCTTGGCTCTGGGGTTCTCTGGAAACACCATATATTTT. Protein sequence: CASSLALGFSGNTIYF. The complete variable domain, with remaining parts taken from reference TRBV5-8 and TRBJ1-3, reads EAGVTQSPTHLIKTRGQQATLRCSPISGHTSVYWYQQALGLGLQFLLWYDEGEERNRGNFPPRFSGRQFPNYSSELNVNALELEDSALYLCASSLALGFSGNTIYFGEGSWLTVV.

The V call is TRBV19, the J call TRBJ1-1; D gene uncertain. Germline lookup yields CDR1 LNHDA and CDR2 SQIVND (reference sequence). The CDR3 is 14 residues long. The V end was cut by 2 bases, the J end by 6 bases, with 13 bases between. In nucleotides, the CDR3 is TGTGCCAGTAGTATATCCGCTAGCCAGGCTGAAGCTTTCTTT. Protein sequence: CASSISASQAEAFF.

This clone was detected only once. V and J are TRBV6-6 and TRBJ1-1, with 8 bases fitting TRBD1. Germline loops: CDR1 MNHNY, CDR2 SVGAGI (reference sequence). The CDR3 covers 14 residues. The DNA for the CDR3 is TGTGCGACAGGGGCCGAACAGGGAAACACTGAAGCTTTCTTT. Protein: CATGAEQGNTEAFF.

V usage is TRBV4-1 and J usage is TRBJ1-2, with D maybe TRBD1 (5 bases). In germline, CDR1 is MGHRA, CDR2 YSYEKL. The CDR3 contains 17 residues. The V end was cut by 1 base, the J end by 0 bases, with 15 bases between. The CDR3 DNA follows: TGCGCCAGCAGCCAAGGGGCCGGGGGGAGGTCTAACTATGGCTACACCTTC. This encodes CASSQGAGGRSNYGYTF.